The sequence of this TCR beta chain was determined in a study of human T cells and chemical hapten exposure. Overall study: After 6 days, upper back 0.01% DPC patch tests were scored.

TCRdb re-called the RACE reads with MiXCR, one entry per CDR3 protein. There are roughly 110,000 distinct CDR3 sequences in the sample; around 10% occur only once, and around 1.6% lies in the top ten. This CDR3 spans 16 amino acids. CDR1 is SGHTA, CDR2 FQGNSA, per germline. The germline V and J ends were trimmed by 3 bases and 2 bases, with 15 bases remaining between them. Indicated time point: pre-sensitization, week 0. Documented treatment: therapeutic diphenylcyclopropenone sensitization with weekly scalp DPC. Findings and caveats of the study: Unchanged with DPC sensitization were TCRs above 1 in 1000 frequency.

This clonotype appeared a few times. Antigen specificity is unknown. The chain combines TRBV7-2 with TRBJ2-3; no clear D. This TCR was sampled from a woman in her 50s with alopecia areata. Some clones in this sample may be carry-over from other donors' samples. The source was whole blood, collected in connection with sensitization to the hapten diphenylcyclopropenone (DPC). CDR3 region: CASSLKGRTATDTQYF. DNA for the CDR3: TGTGCCAGCAGCTTGAAGGGTCGAACGGCCACAGATACGCAGTATTTT.